A selection of T cell receptor beta chains follows, all from one sample in a study of T cell responses to AZD1222 COVID-19 vaccine. Produced via immunoSEQ multiplex PCR; TCRdb's table is partial and in-frame only. Here the sample spans some 100,000 clones, around 90% being singletons. The source material was peripheral blood, sampled 28 days after the second AZD1222 dose. The receptors originated from an adult who received the AZD1222 COVID-19 vaccine. The CDR3 runs from the conserved cysteine through the conserved F or W. The D gene is left open where the match is weak. Size is stated for part of the rows, as once, few or many counts, or as a class when the clone is expanded.

v_call,d_call,clone_size,j_call,cdr3_aa,cdr3_nt
TRBV5-1,NA,NA,TRBJ1-3,CASRETESSGNTIYF,TGCGCCAGCCGCGAAACAGAAAGCTCTGGAAACACCATATATTTT
TRBV28,NA,NA,TRBJ2-7,CASSLTGPTYEQYF,TGTGCCAGCAGTTTAACAGGGCCTACCTACGAGCAGTACTTC
TRBV5-4,TRBD2,NA,TRBJ2-3,CASSTGTSGEADTQYF,TGTGCCAGCAGTACGGGGACTAGCGGGGAGGCAGATACGCAGTATTTT
TRBV5-1,TRBD1,NA,TRBJ1-2,CASSAGGTGNSGYTF,TGCGCCAGCAGCGCGGGGGGGACAGGGAATTCTGGCTACACCTTC
TRBV7-6,TRBD1,once,TRBJ1-1,CASSTRQGNTEAFF,TGTGCCAGCAGCACCAGACAGGGTAACACTGAAGCTTTCTTT
TRBV6-1,TRBD1,NA,TRBJ1-5,CASSEWTGRQPQHF,TGTGCCAGCAGTGAATGGACAGGCAGACAGCCCCAGCATTTT
TRBV5-4,TRBD2,once,TRBJ2-5,CASTQTGGKETQYF,TGTGCCAGCACCCAAACGGGGGGGAAAGAGACCCAGTACTTC
TRBV5-1,TRBD1,NA,TRBJ2-7,CASSLEPGTANYEQYF,TGCGCCAGCAGCTTGGAACCCGGGACAGCGAACTACGAGCAGTACTTC
TRBV28,NA,NA,TRBJ1-2,CASMSPGYYGYTF,TGTGCCAGCATGTCTCCCGGGTACTATGGCTACACCTTC
TRBV3-1/TRBV3-2,NA,NA,TRBJ2-5,CASSQGQLKETQYF,TGTGCCAGCAGCCAAGGACAACTAAAAGAGACCCAGTACTTC
TRBV7-3,TRBD1,NA,TRBJ2-1,CASSPRTGGNNEQFF,TGTGCCAGCAGCCCGAGGACAGGGGGGAACAATGAGCAGTTCTTC
TRBV28,NA,NA,TRBJ2-1,CASSPRLAVYNEQFF,TGTGCCAGCAGTCCCCGGCTAGCCGTATACAATGAGCAGTTCTTC
TRBV10-1,NA,NA,TRBJ1-1,CASRASGRETEAFF,TGCGCCAGCAGAGCCAGCGGAAGGGAGACTGAAGCTTTCTTT
TRBV12-3/TRBV12-4,NA,NA,TRBJ2-7,CASSLASYEQYF,TGTGCCAGCAGTTTAGCTAGCTACGAGCAGTACTTC
TRBV5-1,NA,NA,TRBJ1-2,CASSLEGRGGYGYTF,TGCGCCAGCAGCTTGGAGGGGAGGGGCGGCTATGGCTACACCTTC
TRBV27,TRBD2,NA,TRBJ2-7,CASSSPRTSRYEQYF,TGTGCCAGCAGTTCACCTCGGACTAGCAGATACGAGCAGTACTTC
TRBV6-5,NA,NA,TRBJ1-2,CASTKGAGNYGYTF,TGTGCCAGCACCAAAGGAGCCGGTAACTATGGCTACACCTTC
TRBV11-2,NA,NA,TRBJ2-5,CASSKLGETQYF,TGTGCCAGCAGCAAATTAGGGGAGACCCAGTACTTC
TRBV6-5,TRBD1,NA,TRBJ1-1,CASSYWDRGEAFF,TGTGCCAGCAGTTACTGGGACAGGGGTGAAGCTTTCTTT
TRBV15,NA,once,TRBJ2-5,CATSVRGGETQYF,TGTGCCACCAGTGTAAGGGGCGGCGAGACCCAGTACTTC
TRBV7-8,TRBD1,NA,TRBJ1-6,CASSLVQGVRNSPLHF,TGTGCCAGCAGCTTAGTACAGGGGGTAAGAAATTCACCCCTCCACTTT
TRBV20-1,NA,NA,TRBJ1-6,CSASRVLDNSPLHF,TGCAGTGCTAGTAGGGTACTGGATAATTCACCCCTCCACTTT
TRBV6-5,TRBD1,NA,TRBJ1-4,CASSPGTGAEKLFF,TGTGCCAGCAGCCCCGGGACAGGGGCAGAAAAACTGTTTTTT
TRBV5-6,NA,NA,TRBJ1-1,CASSFGRSRSNTEAFF,TGTGCCAGCAGCTTCGGGCGGAGTCGTTCGAACACTGAAGCTTTCTTT
TRBV15,NA,NA,TRBJ2-7,CATSRAPTDSYEQYF,TGTGCCACCAGCAGAGCCCCCACGGACAGTTACGAGCAGTACTTC
TRBV5-1,TRBD1,once,TRBJ2-3,CASERGDRAGETQYF,TGCGCCAGCGAAAGAGGGGACAGGGCGGGGGAAACGCAGTATTTT
TRBV19,TRBD1,NA,TRBJ2-3,CASSLGTAPSDTQYF,TGTGCCAGTAGTTTGGGGACAGCACCCTCGGATACGCAGTATTTT
TRBV13,NA,NA,TRBJ1-5,CASSLGSGNQPQHF,TGTGCCAGCAGCTTAGGGTCTGGCAATCAGCCCCAGCATTTT